Described below is a single T cell receptor (beta chain) sequence and its context. Its antigen is as yet unknown. TCRdb keeps only in-frame clones here, not all; method: immunoSEQ multiplex PCR. The data show 110,000 to 150,000 clones, 89% seen once. The data are from a study of cytomegalovirus exposure and HLA in healthy donors. Points from the study as a whole: A few chains linked to CMV were shown in vitro to be specific for CMV antigens. The study labeled 164 TCR beta chains cytomegalovirus-associated.

V lost 4 bases, J lost 5 bases, and 13 bases lay in between. The CDR3 has 14 residues. CDR1 SGHDT and CDR2 YYEEEE come from the germline V gene. Sequencing used PBMCs. V is TRBV5-6 and J is TRBJ1-5, with a tentative D call TRBD1 (6 bases). The clonotype originates from a woman aged 18-30 years in good health and CMV-seropositive. For the CDR3, the DNA is TGTGCCAGCAGCCACGGACAGTCCGATCAGCCCCAGCATTTT. It codes for CASSHGQSDQPQHF.